The following is a T cell receptor beta chain sequence with its context. The sample is drawn from a study of shared clonotypes between healthy human individuals. Study-level information: Donor composition was two women and a few men, aged 18 to 49.

This CDR3 is built from 13 residues. V dropped 5 bases and J dropped 10 bases, with 14 bases sitting between them. Germline V gives CDR1 MDHEN, CDR2 SYDVKM. CD4+ cell separation produced CD45RA+ naive and CD45RA-negative memory subsets. Generated by immunoSEQ multiplex PCR, the TCRdb table keeps only in-frame clones and is missing some. The sample carries over a million clones, 95% to 99% recorded once. This clonotype was obtained from a man younger than 45 in good health. V usage is TRBV28 and J usage is TRBJ2-2; D is ambiguous. Material: naive CD4+ T cells sorted from blood. Stated subset: CD45RA+ positively selected. The CDR3 region is CASSLPLPAELFF. In nucleotides, the CDR3 is TGTGCCAGCAGTCTTCCGCTTCCCGCGGAGCTGTTTTTT. Drawing the rest from reference TRBV28 and TRBJ2-2, the complete variable domain is DVKVTQSSRYLVKRTGEKVFLECVQDMDHENMFWYRQDPGLGLRLIYFSYDVKMKEKGDIPEGYSVSREKKERFSLILESASTNQTSMYLCASSLPLPAELFFGEGSRLTVL.